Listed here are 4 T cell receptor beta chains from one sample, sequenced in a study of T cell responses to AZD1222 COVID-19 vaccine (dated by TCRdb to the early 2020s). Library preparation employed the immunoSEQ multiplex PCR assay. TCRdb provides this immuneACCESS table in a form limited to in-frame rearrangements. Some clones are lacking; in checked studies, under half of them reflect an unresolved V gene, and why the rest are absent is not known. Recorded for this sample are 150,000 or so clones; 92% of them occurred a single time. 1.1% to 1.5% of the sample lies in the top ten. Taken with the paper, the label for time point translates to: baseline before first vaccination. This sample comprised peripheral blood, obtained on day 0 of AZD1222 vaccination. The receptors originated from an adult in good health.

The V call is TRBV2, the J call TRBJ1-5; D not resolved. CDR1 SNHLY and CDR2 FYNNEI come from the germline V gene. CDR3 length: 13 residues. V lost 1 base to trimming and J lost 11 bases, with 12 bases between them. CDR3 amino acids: CASSEVVGGAQHF. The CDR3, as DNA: TGTGCCAGCAGTGAAGTAGTAGGTGGGGCCCAGCATTTT.

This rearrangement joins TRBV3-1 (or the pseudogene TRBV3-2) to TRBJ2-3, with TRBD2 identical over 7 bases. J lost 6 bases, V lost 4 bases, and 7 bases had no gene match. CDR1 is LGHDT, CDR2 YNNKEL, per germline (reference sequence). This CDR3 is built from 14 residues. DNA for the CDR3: TGTGCCAGCAGCCCCGAGACTAGCAGGGATACGCAGTATTTT. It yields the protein CASSPETSRDTQYF.

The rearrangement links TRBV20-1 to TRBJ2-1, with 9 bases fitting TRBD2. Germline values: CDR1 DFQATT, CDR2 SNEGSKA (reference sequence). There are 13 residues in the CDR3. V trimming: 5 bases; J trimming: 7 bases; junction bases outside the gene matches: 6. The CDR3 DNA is TGCAGTGCTGGTGGACTAGCGTGGAATGAGCAGTTCTTC. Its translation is CSAGGLAWNEQFF.

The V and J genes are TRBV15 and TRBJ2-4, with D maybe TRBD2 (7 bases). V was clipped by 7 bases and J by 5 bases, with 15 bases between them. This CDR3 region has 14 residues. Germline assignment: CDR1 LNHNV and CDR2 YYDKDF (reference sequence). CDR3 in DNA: TGTGCCACCACCAGGGGAGGGAGGGAAAACATTCAGTACTTC. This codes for CATTRGGRENIQYF.